One and the same sample provided the 29 T cell receptor beta chains below, sequenced in a study of cytomegalovirus exposure and HLA in healthy donors. PCR involved 60 Vbeta and 13 Jbeta primers. TCRdb keeps only in-frame clones here, not all; method: immunoSEQ multiplex PCR. The sample lists tens of thousands of clones, approximately 84% occurring once. Sequencing input: PBMCs. Receptor source: a man younger than 35 in good health and CMV-seronegative.

The genes are TRBV4-1 and TRBJ1-5; possibly TRBD1 for D (5 bases). This CDR3 contains 19 residues. The V gene lost 1 base and the J gene lost 2 bases, with 21 bases spanning the gap. Germline V gives CDR1 MGHRA, CDR2 YSYEKL. The CDR3 protein is CASSQASSQGGPRNQPQHF. The CDR3 nucleotides read TGCGCCAGCAGCCAAGCATCATCTCAGGGCGGCCCACGCAATCAGCCCCAGCATTTT.

DNA of the CDR3: TGTGCCAGCAGCTGGGACAGGGGAACGGGGAACACTGAAGCTTTCTTT. It yields the protein CASSWDRGTGNTEAFF. The V gene is TRBV27, the J gene TRBJ1-1, with 10 bases aligning to TRBD1. The CDR3 totals 16 residues. The ends lost 6 bases at V and 1 base at J; junction bases unmatched: 8. In germline, CDR1 is MNHEY, CDR2 SMNVEV (reference sequence).

This chain joins TRBV15 and TRBJ2-4; 10 bases map to TRBD2. The CDR3 is 14 residues long. Losses at the gene ends were 6 bases for V and 10 bases for J; bases not matched to a gene: 9. CDR1 and CDR2 (germline): LNHNV, YYDKDF (reference sequence). The CDR3 loop reads CATRDLAGGGIQYF. The CDR3 bases are TGTGCCACCAGGGATTTAGCGGGAGGTGGGATTCAGTACTTC.

The chain joins TRBV9 to TRBJ1-1; 7 positions agree with TRBD1. Germline V gene data show CDR1 as SGDLS and CDR2 as YYNGEE. The length of the CDR3 is 14 residues. V lost 4 bases, J lost 1 base, and 4 bases stayed unmatched. CDR3 protein: CASSPRDRNTEAFF. CDR3 nucleotides: TGTGCCAGCAGCCCCCGGGACAGGAACACTGAAGCTTTCTTT.

CDR3 nucleotide sequence: TGTGCCAGCAGCCCCCCGGGGGGGAGTGGCTACAATGAGCAGTTCTTC. This codes for CASSPPGGSGYNEQFF. The chain carries TRBV7-9 and TRBJ2-1; 8 positions agree with TRBD2. CDR1 is SEHNR, CDR2 FQNEAQ, per germline (reference sequence). The CDR3 is 16 residues long. The junction had 9 bases not matched to a gene; V was cut back by 5 bases and J by 3 bases.

V is TRBV28 and J is TRBJ1-1; no definite D call. Germline assignment: CDR1 MDHEN and CDR2 SYDVKM. The CDR3 contains 13 residues. With 3 bases removed from V and 1 base from J, the gap between germline ends came to 6 bases. CDR3 DNA: TGTGCCAGCAGTTTCAATAGGAACACTGAAGCTTTCTTT. Protein sequence: CASSFNRNTEAFF.

This clone was counted a single time. The chain carries TRBV27 and TRBJ2-1; 8 positions agree with TRBD2. V was pared by 3 bases and J by 0 bases, with 16 bases of the junction left unmatched. Germline CDR1 MNHEY, CDR2 SMNVEV (reference sequence). This CDR3 spans 20 amino acids. CDR3 amino acids: CASSFDSGGPTLGSYNEQFF. The CDR3 nucleotides are TGTGCCAGCAGTTTTGACTCGGGAGGGCCTACTCTGGGCTCCTACAATGAGCAGTTCTTC.

This clone was counted between two and nine times. CDR3 in DNA: TGTGCCAGCAGCCAAGATCAGAAACGGGATCAGCCCCAGCATTTT. Its protein product is CASSQDQKRDQPQHF. The chain couples TRBV4-2 to TRBJ1-5; the D is unclear. Deletions cut 0 bases from V and 5 bases from J, with 11 bases between. Germline values: CDR1 LGHNA, CDR2 YNFKEQ. The CDR3 totals 15 residues.

The rearrangement joins TRBV4-3 to TRBJ2-5; 9 bases fit TRBD1. Per germline, CDR1 LGHNA and CDR2 YSLEER. This CDR3 contains 17 residues. The J segment lost 7 bases and the V segment lost 1 base, leaving 13 bases of the junction unmatched. The CDR3 here is CASSQGTGQGEFGTQYF. CDR3 DNA sequence: TGCGCCAGCAGCCAAGGAACGGGACAGGGAGAGTTTGGGACCCAGTACTTC.

This clone has only a few counts. V is TRBV4-1 and J is TRBJ2-7; 13 bases map to TRBD2. CDR1 and CDR2 from the germline V gene are MGHRA and YSYEKL. This CDR3 is built from 17 residues. Trimming cost V 0 bases and J 4 bases; bases outside gene matches: 6. CDR3 DNA sequence: TGCGCCAGCAGCCAAGAACGGACTAGCGGGAGCGGGTACGAGCAGTACTTC. This gives the protein CASSQERTSGSGYEQYF.

The V and J genes are TRBV2 and TRBJ2-1; D unclear. Trimming stripped 2 bases from V and 7 bases from J, with 9 bases between. The CDR3 covers 13 residues. Germline loops: CDR1 SNHLY, CDR2 FYNNEI. CDR3 residues: CASSEILPNEQFF. DNA for the CDR3: TGTGCCAGCAGTGAAATCCTACCGAATGAGCAGTTCTTC.

The chain links TRBV25-1 to TRBJ2-1; D is possibly TRBD2 (7 bases). With 6 bases removed from V and 4 bases from J, the gap between germline ends came to 19 bases. Germline CDR1 MGHDK, CDR2 SYGVNS. CDR3 length: 16 residues. The CDR3 is CASRGEGGLPYNEQFF. The DNA of the CDR3 is TGTGCCAGCAGGGGGGAGGGGGGGCTCCCTTACAATGAGCAGTTCTTC.

This rearrangement joins TRBV18 to TRBJ2-3; no clear D gene. From germline, CDR1 is KGHSH and CDR2 LQKENI. The CDR3 covers 13 residues. Trimming pared 0 bases from V and 6 bases from J, leaving 7 bases between. The CDR3, as DNA: TGTGCCAGCTCACCACCGACCAGGGATACGCAGTATTTT. Translation gives CASSPPTRDTQYF.

The CDR3: CAWSPIRGTLAKNIQYF. The CDR3 DNA is TGTGCCTGGAGCCCAATAAGGGGCACGTTGGCCAAAAACATTCAGTACTTC. The chain joins TRBV30 to TRBJ2-4; D is perhaps TRBD1 (5 bases). The length of the CDR3 is 17 residues. Germline CDR1 is GTSNPN and CDR2 is SVGIG (reference sequence). V shed 3 bases and J shed 1 base, with 19 bases lying between them. The complete variable domain, with remaining parts taken from reference TRBV30 and TRBJ2-4, reads SQTIHQWPATLVQPVGSPLSLECTVEGTSNPNLYWYRQAAGRGLQLLFYSVGIGQISSEVPQNLSASRPQDRQFILSSKKLLLSDSGFYLCAWSPIRGTLAKNIQYFGAGTRLSVL.

The chain links TRBV2 to TRBJ1-1, with D possibly being TRBD1 (5 bases). CDR3 length: 13 amino acids. Trimming left V 10 bases short and J 0 bases short, with 12 bases between. Germline-derived CDR1 and CDR2 are SNHLY and FYNNEI. CDR3 coding DNA: TGTGCCACCAATTTAGGGGTGAACACTGAAGCTTTCTTT. It specifies CATNLGVNTEAFF.

This clone was observed a single time. This chain links TRBV30 with TRBJ1-5; perhaps TRBD1 as D (5 bases). The germline V gene has CDR1 GTSNPN and CDR2 SVGIG (reference sequence). The CDR3 covers 13 residues. Between the trimmed V and J ends, which lost 2 bases and 3 bases, there was a span of 8 bases. The CDR3 sequence is CAWSKGLNQPQHF. Written as DNA, the CDR3 is TGTGCCTGGAGTAAGGGGCTCAATCAGCCCCAGCATTTT. Full variable domain (missing parts from reference TRBV30 and TRBJ1-5): SQTIHQWPATLVQPVGSPLSLECTVEGTSNPNLYWYRQAAGRGLQLLFYSVGIGQISSEVPQNLSASRPQDRQFILSSKKLLLSDSGFYLCAWSKGLNQPQHFGDGTRLSIL.

The chain combines TRBV7-8 with TRBJ1-2; 8 nucleotides align to TRBD1. The J segment lost 8 bases and the V segment lost 5 bases, leaving 10 bases of the junction unmatched. The CDR3 is made up of 14 amino acids. Germline CDR1 is SGHVS and CDR2 is FQNEAQ. For the CDR3, the DNA is TGTGCCAGCAGCCTCCAGAGGACAGGGATCGGCTACACCTTC. It encodes CASSLQRTGIGYTF. Supplemented by reference TRBV7-8 and TRBJ1-2, the full variable domain reads GAGVSQSPRYKVAKRGQDVALRCDPISGHVSLFWYQQALGQGPEFLTYFQNEAQLDKSGLPSDRFFAERPEGSVSTLKIQRTQQEDSAVYLCASSLQRTGIGYTFGSGTRLTVV.

The rearrangement uses TRBV4-3 and TRBJ2-2; no firm D call. The CDR3 has 15 residues. Germline CDR1 LGHNA, CDR2 YSLEER. V lost 0 bases and J lost 1, with 6 bases in between. CDR3 nucleotides: TGCGCCAGCAGCCAAGAAACGGGGAACACCGGGGAGCTGTTTTTT. Protein: CASSQETGNTGELFF.

V and J are TRBV7-2 and TRBJ2-5; tentative D call: TRBD2 (5 bases). Germline loops: CDR1 SGHTA, CDR2 FQGNSA. Trimming removed 0 bases from V and 3 bases from J, with 11 bases in between. This CDR3 has 15 amino acids. CDR3 sequence reads: CASSLAIGLKETQYF. DNA for the CDR3: TGTGCCAGCAGCTTAGCCATCGGACTGAAAGAGACCCAGTACTTC. The variable domain in full, completed from reference TRBV7-2 and TRBJ2-5, reads GAGVSQSPSNKVTEKGKDVELRCDPISGHTALYWYRQSLGQGLEFLIYFQGNSAPDKSGLPSDRFSAERTGGSVSTLTIQRTQQEDSAVYLCASSLAIGLKETQYFGPGTRLLVL.

This clone was counted once. This chain joins TRBV7-9 and TRBJ2-5, with D possibly TRBD2 on 6 matching bases. The CDR3 length is 14 residues. V lost 5 bases, J lost 5 bases, and 15 bases lay in between. Germline-derived CDR1 and CDR2 are SEHNR and FQNEAQ (reference sequence). The CDR3 reads CASSAGGNEETQYF. For the CDR3, the DNA is TGTGCCAGCAGCGCCGGGGGTAACGAGGAGACCCAGTACTTC.

The rearrangement joins TRBV4-3 to TRBJ2-6, with 11 bases identical to TRBD1. This CDR3 has 19 amino acids. V gave up 1 base and J gave up 0 bases; unmatched junction bases: 5. From germline, CDR1 is LGHNA and CDR2 YSLEER. CDR3 residues: CASSQGPGTGGSGANVLTF. In nucleotides, the CDR3 is TGCGCCAGCAGCCAAGGACCCGGGACAGGGGGCTCTGGGGCCAACGTCCTGACTTTC.

Concerning this clone itself: One junction end disagrees with the germline gene, perhaps due to a read error. The chain uses TRBV13 and TRBJ2-7, with 10 bases aligning to TRBD1. The CDR3 runs 16 residues. Per germline, CDR1 PRHDT and CDR2 FYEKMQ (reference sequence). The CDR3 region has the DNA TGTGCCAGCAGCTCGACCGGGACAGGGGCCTCCCACGAGCAGTACTTC. Translating gives CASSSTGTGASHEQYF.

The chain couples TRBV19 to TRBJ2-1, with D unresolved. CDR1 LNHDA and CDR2 SQIVND come from the germline V gene (reference sequence). V shed 8 bases and J shed 8 bases, with 22 bases lying between them. This CDR3 spans 15 amino acids. The CDR3 nucleotides are TGTGCCAGTGCTAAAGGAGAGGCCGGCGGCGATGAGCAGTTCTTC. Its protein product is CASAKGEAGGDEQFF.

The V gene is TRBV7-9, the J gene TRBJ1-2; D is ambiguous. Germline V gene sequence: CDR1 SEHNR, CDR2 FQNEAQ (reference sequence). This CDR3 contains 14 residues. The ends were cut back, 5 bases at V and 7 bases at J, with 17 bases in the middle. The DNA of the CDR3 is TGTGCCAGCAGCCCCAGCGGAGGAGAAGGTGGCTACACCTTC. It yields the protein CASSPSGGEGGYTF.

This chain links TRBV25-1 with TRBJ1-5; 7 nucleotides line up with TRBD1. The CDR3 has 18 amino acids. Germline CDR1 is MGHDK and CDR2 is SYGVNS. Trimming took 8 bases from V and 0 from J; bases not matched to a gene: 16. The CDR3 here is CASGKGLIGTDSNQPQHF. The CDR3 DNA sequence: TGTGCCAGCGGCAAGGGTCTCATCGGGACAGATAGCAATCAGCCCCAGCATTTT.

The rearrangement uses TRBV19 and TRBJ1-1; 7 positions agree with TRBD1. Germline-derived CDR1 and CDR2 are LNHDA and SQIVND (reference sequence). The CDR3 extends over 17 amino acids. The V gene end was trimmed by 5 bases and the J gene end by 2 bases; junction bases not matched to a gene: 14. Here the CDR3 reads CASSFPSTGVVNTEAFF. CDR3 coding DNA: TGTGCCAGTAGTTTCCCGTCAACAGGGGTAGTAAACACTGAAGCTTTCTTT.

The J gene is TRBJ2-7, the V gene TRBV6-1; 10 nucleotides line up with TRBD1. V dropped 7 bases and J dropped 3; count of bases not matched to a gene: 6. CDR1 and CDR2 from the germline V gene are MNHNS and SASEGT. The CDR3 is 14 residues long. The CDR3 sequence: CASTGQGPNYEQYF. The CDR3 region has the DNA TGTGCCAGCACGGGACAGGGGCCCAACTACGAGCAGTACTTC.

This clone occurred a few times. J is TRBJ1-2 and V is TRBV2; TRBD1 matches at 7 bases. Germline V CDR1 and CDR2: SNHLY, FYNNEI. The CDR3 sequence is 15 residues long. V shed 6 bases and J 4 bases; nucleotides not matched to a gene: 11. The CDR3 region has the DNA TGTGCCAGCAGGGATCTAGGGGGCGCAGGCTATGGCTACACCTTC. This encodes CASRDLGGAGYGYTF.

V and J are TRBV30 and TRBJ1-5; 8 bases are shared with TRBD1. Trimming at V came to 4 bases and at J to 2 bases, leaving 10 bases not matched to a gene. Germline CDR1 and CDR2: GTSNPN and SVGIG (reference sequence). The CDR3 extends over 16 amino acids. For the CDR3, the DNA is TGTGCCTGGATGGCAAACAGGGGGACGGGCAATCAGCCCCAGCATTTT. Amino acids: CAWMANRGTGNQPQHF.